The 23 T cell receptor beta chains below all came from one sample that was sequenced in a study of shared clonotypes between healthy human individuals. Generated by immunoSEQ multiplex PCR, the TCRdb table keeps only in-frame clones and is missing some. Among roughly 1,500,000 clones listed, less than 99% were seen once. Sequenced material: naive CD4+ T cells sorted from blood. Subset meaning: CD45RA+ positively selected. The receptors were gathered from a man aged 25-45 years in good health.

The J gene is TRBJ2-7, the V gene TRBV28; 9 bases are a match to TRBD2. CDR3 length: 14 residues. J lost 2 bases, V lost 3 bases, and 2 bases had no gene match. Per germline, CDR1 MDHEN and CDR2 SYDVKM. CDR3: CASSFSGRTYEQYF. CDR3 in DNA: TGTGCCAGCAGTTTCAGCGGGAGGACCTACGAGCAGTACTTC.

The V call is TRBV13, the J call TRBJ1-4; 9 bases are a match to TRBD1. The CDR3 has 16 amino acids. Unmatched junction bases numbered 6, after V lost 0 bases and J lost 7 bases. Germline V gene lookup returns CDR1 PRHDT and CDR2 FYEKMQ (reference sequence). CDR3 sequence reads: CASSLGTGGVSEKLFF. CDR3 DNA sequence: TGTGCCAGCAGCTTAGGGACAGGGGGTGTGAGTGAAAAACTGTTTTTT.

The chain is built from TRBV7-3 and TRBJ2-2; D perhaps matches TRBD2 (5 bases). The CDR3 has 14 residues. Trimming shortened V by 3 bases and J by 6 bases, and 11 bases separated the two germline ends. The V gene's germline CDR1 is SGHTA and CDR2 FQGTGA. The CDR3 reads CASSFMGSAGELFF. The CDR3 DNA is TGTGCCAGCAGCTTCATGGGGAGTGCCGGGGAGCTGTTTTTT. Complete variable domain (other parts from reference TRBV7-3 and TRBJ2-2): GAGVSQTPSNKVTEKGKYVELRCDPISGHTALYWYRQSLGQGPEFLIYFQGTGAADDSGLPNDRFFAVRPEGSVSTLKIQRTERGDSAVYLCASSFMGSAGELFFGEGSRLTVL.

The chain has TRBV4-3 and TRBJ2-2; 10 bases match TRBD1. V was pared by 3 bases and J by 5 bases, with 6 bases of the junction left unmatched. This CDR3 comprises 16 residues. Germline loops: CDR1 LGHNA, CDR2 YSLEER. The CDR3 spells CASSQPGQGWTGELFF. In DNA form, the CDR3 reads TGCGCCAGCAGCCAGCCGGGACAGGGGTGGACCGGGGAGCTGTTTTTT.

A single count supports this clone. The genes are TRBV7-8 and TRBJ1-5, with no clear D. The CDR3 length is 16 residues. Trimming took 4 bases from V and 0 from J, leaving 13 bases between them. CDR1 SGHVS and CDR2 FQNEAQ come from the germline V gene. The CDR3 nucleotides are TGTGCCAGCAGCTCTGGTGCCTCATATAGCAATCAGCCCCAGCATTTT. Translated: CASSSGASYSNQPQHF.

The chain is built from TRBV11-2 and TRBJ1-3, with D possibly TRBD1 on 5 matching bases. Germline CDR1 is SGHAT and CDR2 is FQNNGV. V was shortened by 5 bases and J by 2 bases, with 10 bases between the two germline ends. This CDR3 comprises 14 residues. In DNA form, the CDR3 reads TGTGCCAGCAGCCTGAGACAGACTGGAAACACCATATATTTT. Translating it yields CASSLRQTGNTIYF.

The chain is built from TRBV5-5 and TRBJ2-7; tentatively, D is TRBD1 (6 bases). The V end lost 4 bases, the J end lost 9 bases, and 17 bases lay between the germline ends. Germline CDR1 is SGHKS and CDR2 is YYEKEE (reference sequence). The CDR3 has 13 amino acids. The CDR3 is CASSRDTGSVQYF. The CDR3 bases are TGTGCCAGCAGCCGTGATACAGGGTCGGTGCAGTACTTC. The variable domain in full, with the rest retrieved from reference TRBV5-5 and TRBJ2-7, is DAGVTQSPTHLIKTRGQQVTLRCSPISGHKSVSWYQQVLGQGPQFIFQYYEKEERGRGNFPDRFSARQFPNYSSELNVNALLLGDSALYLCASSRDTGSVQYFGPGTRLTVT.

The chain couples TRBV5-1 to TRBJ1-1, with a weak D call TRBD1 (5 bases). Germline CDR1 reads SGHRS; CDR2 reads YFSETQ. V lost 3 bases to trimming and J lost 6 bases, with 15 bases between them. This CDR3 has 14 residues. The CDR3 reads CASSWGPPGAEAFF. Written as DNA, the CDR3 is TGCGCCAGCAGCTGGGGACCCCCTGGCGCTGAAGCTTTCTTT.

The DNA for the CDR3 is TGTGCCAGCAGCTTGGCTTTAGGGGGAGCAGATACGCAGTATTTT. Its translation is CASSLALGGADTQYF. V usage is TRBV7-9 and J usage is TRBJ2-3; TRBD1 is a possible D gene (6 bases). The CDR3 is 15 amino acids. V gave up 3 bases and J gave up 4 bases, with 14 bases separating them. CDR1 and CDR2 from the germline V gene are SEHNR and FQNEAQ (reference sequence).

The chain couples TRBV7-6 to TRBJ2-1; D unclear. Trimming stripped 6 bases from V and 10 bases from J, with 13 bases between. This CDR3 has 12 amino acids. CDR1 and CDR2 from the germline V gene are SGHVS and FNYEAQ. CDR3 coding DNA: TGTGCCAGCAGTCCTACCGTGGGGGAGCAGTTCTTC. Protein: CASSPTVGEQFF.

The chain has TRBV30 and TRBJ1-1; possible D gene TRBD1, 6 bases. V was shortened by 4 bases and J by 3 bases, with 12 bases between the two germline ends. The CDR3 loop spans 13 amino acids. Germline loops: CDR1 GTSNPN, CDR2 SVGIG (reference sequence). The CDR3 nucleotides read TGTGCCTGGAAGCACAGGGTGGACACTGAAGCTTTCTTT. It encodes CAWKHRVDTEAFF.

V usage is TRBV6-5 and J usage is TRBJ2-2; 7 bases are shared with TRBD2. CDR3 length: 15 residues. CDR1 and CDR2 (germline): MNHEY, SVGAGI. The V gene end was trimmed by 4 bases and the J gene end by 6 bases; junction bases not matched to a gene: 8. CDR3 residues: CASSSGRAVAGELFF. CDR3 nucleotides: TGTGCCAGCAGTTCGGGGAGGGCGGTTGCCGGGGAGCTGTTTTTT.

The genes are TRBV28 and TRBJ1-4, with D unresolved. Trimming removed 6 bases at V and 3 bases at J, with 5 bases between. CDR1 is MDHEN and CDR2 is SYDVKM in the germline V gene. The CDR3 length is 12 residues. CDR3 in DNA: TGTGCCAGCAGAAATCCTAATGAAAAACTGTTTTTT. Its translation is CASRNPNEKLFF.

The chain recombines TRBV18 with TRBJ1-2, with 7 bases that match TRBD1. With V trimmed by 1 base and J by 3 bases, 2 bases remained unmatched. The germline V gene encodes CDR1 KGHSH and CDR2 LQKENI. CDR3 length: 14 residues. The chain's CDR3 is CASSPRGTDYGYTF. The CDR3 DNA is TGTGCCAGCTCACCACGCGGGACAGACTATGGCTACACCTTC.

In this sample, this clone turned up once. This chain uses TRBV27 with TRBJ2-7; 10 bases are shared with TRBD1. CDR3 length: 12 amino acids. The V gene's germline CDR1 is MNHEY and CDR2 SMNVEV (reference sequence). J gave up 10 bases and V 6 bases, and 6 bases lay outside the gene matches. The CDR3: CASSPDRGLQYF. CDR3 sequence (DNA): TGTGCCAGCAGCCCCGACAGGGGGCTTCAGTACTTC.

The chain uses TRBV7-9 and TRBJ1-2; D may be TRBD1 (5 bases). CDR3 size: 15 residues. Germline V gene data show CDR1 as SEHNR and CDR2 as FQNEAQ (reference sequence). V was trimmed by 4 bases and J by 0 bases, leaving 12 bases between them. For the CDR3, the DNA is TGTGCCAGCAGCTCCCAGGTGACAGCTAACTATGGCTACACCTTC. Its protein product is CASSSQVTANYGYTF.

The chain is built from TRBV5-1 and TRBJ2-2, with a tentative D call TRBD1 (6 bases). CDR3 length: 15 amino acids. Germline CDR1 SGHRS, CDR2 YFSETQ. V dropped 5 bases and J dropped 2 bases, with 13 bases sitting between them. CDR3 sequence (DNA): TGCGCCAGCAGAAGAGGGGGTGCCAACACCGGGGAGCTGTTTTTT. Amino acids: CASRRGGANTGELFF. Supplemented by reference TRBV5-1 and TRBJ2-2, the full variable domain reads KAGVTQTPRYLIKTRGQQVTLSCSPISGHRSVSWYQQTPGQGLQFLFEYFSETQRNKGNFPGRFSGRQFSNSRSEMNVSTLELGDSALYLCASRRGGANTGELFFGEGSRLTVL.

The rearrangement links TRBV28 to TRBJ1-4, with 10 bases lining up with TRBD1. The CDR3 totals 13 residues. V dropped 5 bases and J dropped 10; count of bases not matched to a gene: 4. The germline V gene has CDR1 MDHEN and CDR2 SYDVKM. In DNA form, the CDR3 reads TGTGCCAGCAGTGGGACAGGGGCGGGAAAACTGTTTTTT. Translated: CASSGTGAGKLFF.

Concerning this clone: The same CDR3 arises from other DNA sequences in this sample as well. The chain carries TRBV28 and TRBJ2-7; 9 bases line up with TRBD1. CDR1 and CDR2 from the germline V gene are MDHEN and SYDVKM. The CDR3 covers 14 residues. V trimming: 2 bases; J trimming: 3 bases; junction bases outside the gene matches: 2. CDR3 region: CASSLPGQGYEQYF. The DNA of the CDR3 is TGTGCCAGCAGTTTACCGGGACAGGGCTACGAGCAGTACTTC. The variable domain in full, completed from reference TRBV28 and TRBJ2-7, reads DVKVTQSSRYLVKRTGEKVFLECVQDMDHENMFWYRQDPGLGLRLIYFSYDVKMKEKGDIPEGYSVSREKKERFSLILESASTNQTSMYLCASSLPGQGYEQYFGPGTRLTVT.

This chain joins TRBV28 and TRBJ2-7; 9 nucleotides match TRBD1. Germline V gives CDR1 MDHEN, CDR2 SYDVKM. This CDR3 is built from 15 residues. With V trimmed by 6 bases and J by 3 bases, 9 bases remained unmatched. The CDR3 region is CASSARDRAYYEQYF. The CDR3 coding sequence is TGTGCCAGCAGCGCTCGGGACAGGGCCTACTACGAGCAGTACTTC.

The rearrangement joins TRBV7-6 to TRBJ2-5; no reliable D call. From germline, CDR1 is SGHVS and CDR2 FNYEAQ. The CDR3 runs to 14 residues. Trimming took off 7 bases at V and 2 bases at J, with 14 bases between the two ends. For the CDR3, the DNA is TGTGCCAGCACCCTACACCTGGGACAAGAGACCCAGTACTTC. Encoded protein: CASTLHLGQETQYF.

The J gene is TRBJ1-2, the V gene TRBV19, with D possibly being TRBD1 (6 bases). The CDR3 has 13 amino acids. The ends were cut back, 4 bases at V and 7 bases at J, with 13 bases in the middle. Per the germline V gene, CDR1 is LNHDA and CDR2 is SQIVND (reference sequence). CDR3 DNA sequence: TGTGCCAGTAGTAGCGACAGGATGAGTGGCTACACCTTC. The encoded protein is CASSSDRMSGYTF.

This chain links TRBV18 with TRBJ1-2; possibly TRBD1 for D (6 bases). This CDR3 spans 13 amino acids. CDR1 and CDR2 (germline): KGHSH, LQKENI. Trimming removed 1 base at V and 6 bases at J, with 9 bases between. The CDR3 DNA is TGTGCCAGCTCACCACGGGCAGGGGATGGCTACACCTTC. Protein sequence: CASSPRAGDGYTF. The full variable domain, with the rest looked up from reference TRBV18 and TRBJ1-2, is NAGVMQNPRHLVRRRGQEARLRCSPMKGHSHVYWYRQLPEEGLKFMVYLQKENIIDESGMPKERFSAEFPKEGPSILRIQQVVRGDSAAYFCASSPRAGDGYTFGSGTRLTVV.